Listed below are T cell receptor beta chains from one sample, sequenced in a study of blood T cell repertoires in COVID-19. Assay: immunoSEQ multiplex PCR; the TCRdb copy retains only in-frame clones and omits some. The sample includes roughly 46,000 clones, 70% to 90% of them seen just once. Sequencing was carried out using peripheral blood. The receptor set was obtained from a human donor in a cohort sampled during active COVID-19. The donor label of this sample is uncertain. Each CDR3 is given with its conserved first and last residue. D genes are given only for firm matches. Only some rows state a clone size, as once, few, many or a class for expanded clones.

V: TRBV6-2/TRBV6-3; size: .; D: .; J: TRBJ1-6; CDR3: CASSYPLGRQDF; DNA: TGTGCCAGCAGTTACCCCCTTGGGAGGCAAGACTTT
V: TRBV9; size: .; D: TRBD1; J: TRBJ1-4; CDR3: CASSKTGTNEKLFF; DNA: TGTGCCAGCAGCAAGACAGGGACTAATGAAAAACTGTTTTTT
V: TRBV12-5; size: .; D: TRBD2; J: TRBJ2-5; CDR3: CASGLGLAGGLETQYF; DNA: TGTGCTAGTGGTTTGGGACTAGCGGGGGGGCTAGAGACCCAGTACTTC
V: TRBV7-9; size: .; D: .; J: TRBJ2-1; CDR3: CASSLASRRTNEQFF; DNA: TGTGCCAGCAGCCTAGCTAGCCGGAGGACCAATGAGCAGTTCTTC
V: TRBV7-9; size: .; D: TRBD2; J: TRBJ2-1; CDR3: CASSPLSLAGGPYNEQFF; DNA: TGTGCCAGCAGCCCTCTTTCTCTAGCGGGGGGACCATACAATGAGCAGTTCTTC
V: TRBV30; size: .; D: .; J: TRBJ1-6; CDR3: CAWTDEPGGSPLHF; DNA: TGTGCCTGGACAGACGAACCCGGGGGTTCACCCCTCCACTTT
V: TRBV7-2; size: .; D: .; J: TRBJ1-1; CDR3: CASSSDRRSSGTEAFF; DNA: TGTGCCAGCAGCTCAGACAGGAGATCTAGTGGAACTGAAGCTTTCTTT
V: TRBV29-1; size: .; D: TRBD2; J: TRBJ2-7; CDR3: CSVTRTSGGIHEQYF; DNA: TGCAGCGTTACGCGGACTAGCGGGGGGATCCACGAGCAGTACTTC
V: TRBV2; size: .; D: .; J: TRBJ2-2; CDR3: CASSVLAGELFF; DNA: TGTGCCAGCAGTGTACTAGCCGGGGAGCTGTTTTTT
V: TRBV25-1; size: .; D: .; J: TRBJ2-3; CDR3: CASSYAGTNTDTQYF; DNA: TGTGCCAGCAGTTACGCCGGGACAAACACAGATACGCAGTATTTT
V: TRBV6-5; size: .; D: TRBD1; J: TRBJ1-5; CDR3: CASYDRDNQPQHF; DNA: TGTGCCAGCTATGACAGGGACAATCAGCCCCAGCATTTT
V: TRBV19; size: .; D: .; J: TRBJ1-6; CDR3: CASSISAGFRSPLHF; DNA: TGTGCCAGTAGTATATCGGCAGGTTTTAGATCACCCCTCCACTTT
V: TRBV27; size: .; D: TRBD1; J: TRBJ1-4; CDR3: CASSRGWGEKLFF; DNA: TGTGCCAGCAGCAGGGGGTGGGGAGAAAAACTGTTTTTT
V: TRBV6-5; size: .; D: TRBD1; J: TRBJ1-2; CDR3: CASRTRDRDPRGYTF; DNA: TGTGCCAGCAGGACGCGGGACAGAGATCCCCGTGGCTACACCTTC
V: TRBV18; size: few; D: TRBD1; J: TRBJ1-5; CDR3: CASSPLGDSNQAQHF; DNA: TGTGCCAGCTCACCATTAGGGGACAGCAATCAGGCCCAGCATTTT
V: TRBV6-6; size: few; D: TRBD2; J: TRBJ2-3; CDR3: CASSPGLAAVTSTDTQYF; DNA: TGTGCCAGCAGTCCGGGACTAGCGGCAGTTACTAGCACAGATACGCAGTATTTT
V: TRBV5-4; size: once; D: .; J: TRBJ2-7; CDR3: CASSLGAASSYEQYF; DNA: TGTGCCAGCAGCTTGGGGGCAGCCTCATCCTACGAGCAGTACTTC
V: TRBV24-1; size: .; D: TRBD1; J: TRBJ2-1; CDR3: CATSDSAVGQSYNEQFF; DNA: TGTGCCACCAGTGATTCCGCCGTGGGACAGTCCTACAATGAGCAGTTCTTC
V: TRBV5-6; size: few; D: .; J: TRBJ1-2; CDR3: CASSLGDRPTYTF; DNA: TGTGCCAGCAGCTTGGGCGACAGACCCACCTACACCTTC
V: TRBV6-5; size: .; D: .; J: TRBJ2-5; CDR3: CASSRQSQETQYF; DNA: TGTGCCAGCAGCCGACAGAGTCAAGAGACCCAGTACTTC
V: TRBV5-1; size: .; D: .; J: TRBJ1-2; CDR3: CASSLDGLYTF; DNA: TGCGCCAGCAGCTTGGATGGCCTCTACACCTTC
V: TRBV7-3; size: .; D: TRBD1; J: TRBJ2-1; CDR3: CASSQKPGTGVNEQFF; DNA: TGTGCCAGCAGCCAAAAGCCGGGGACAGGGGTCAATGAGCAGTTCTTC
V: TRBV19; size: .; D: .; J: TRBJ1-6; CDR3: CASSIKGNSPLHF; DNA: TGTGCCAGTAGTATTAAGGGGAATTCACCCCTCCACTTT
V: TRBV6-6; size: .; D: .; J: TRBJ1-3; CDR3: CASSHDRAGNTIYF; DNA: TGTGCCAGCAGTCACGACAGAGCTGGAAACACCATATATTTT
V: TRBV5-1; size: .; D: .; J: TRBJ2-1; CDR3: CASSFRRGPDEQFF; DNA: TGCGCCAGCAGCTTTCGGAGGGGGCCGGATGAGCAGTTCTTC
V: TRBV12-3/TRBV12-4; size: .; D: .; J: TRBJ1-1; CDR3: CASGSGPNTEAFF; DNA: TGTGCCAGCGGATCAGGGCCCAACACTGAAGCTTTCTTT
V: TRBV27; size: .; D: TRBD1; J: TRBJ1-3; CDR3: CASSPFGPGGMSSGNTIYF; DNA: TGTGCCAGCAGTCCCTTTGGGCCAGGGGGCATGAGCTCTGGAAACACCATATATTTT
V: TRBV4-1; size: .; D: TRBD1; J: TRBJ2-5; CDR3: CASSPRQGLGDQYF; DNA: TGCGCCAGCAGCCCCAGACAGGGCTTGGGGGACCAGTACTTC
V: TRBV19; size: .; D: TRBD1; J: TRBJ2-1; CDR3: CASSTGTVYNEQFF; DNA: TGTGCCAGTAGTACGGGGACAGTCTACAATGAGCAGTTCTTC
V: TRBV11-2; size: .; D: TRBD2; J: TRBJ2-1; CDR3: CASSSLPGGEQFF; DNA: TGTGCCAGCAGCTCCCTCCCGGGAGGTGAGCAGTTCTTC
V: TRBV28; size: few; D: TRBD1; J: TRBJ1-5; CDR3: CASRPGQAHQPQHF; DNA: TGTGCCAGCAGACCTGGACAGGCGCATCAGCCCCAGCATTTT
V: TRBV11-2; size: .; D: .; J: TRBJ2-7; CDR3: CASSLGPSAGYEQYF; DNA: TGTGCCAGCAGCTTAGGCCCTAGCGCTGGGTACGAGCAGTACTTC
V: TRBV5-1; size: .; D: TRBD1; J: TRBJ1-5; CDR3: CASSKGQGNQPQHF; DNA: TGCGCCAGCAGCAAGGGACAGGGCAATCAGCCCCAGCATTTT
V: TRBV19; size: once; D: TRBD2; J: TRBJ2-7; CDR3: CASSISGGGAMVEQYF; DNA: TGTGCCAGTAGTATAAGCGGCGGGGGGGCGATGGTCGAGCAGTACTTC
V: TRBV13; size: .; D: .; J: TRBJ1-6; CDR3: CASSYGAGSSYNSPLHF; DNA: TGTGCCAGCAGCTATGGGGCGGGGAGCTCCTATAATTCACCCCTCCACTTT
V: TRBV2; size: .; D: .; J: TRBJ2-7; CDR3: CASSEGTGTTYEQYF; DNA: TGTGCCAGCAGTGAAGGTACCGGGACAACCTACGAGCAGTACTTC
V: TRBV9; size: .; D: TRBD1; J: TRBJ2-5; CDR3: CASSEGTGGKGETQYF; DNA: TGTGCCAGCAGCGAGGGGACAGGGGGCAAAGGAGAGACCCAGTACTTC
V: TRBV4-1; size: .; D: .; J: TRBJ2-7; CDR3: CASSQDISTDWALKQYF; DNA: TGCGCCAGCAGCCAAGATATTAGTACGGACTGGGCTTTGAAGCAGTACTTC
V: TRBV18; size: few; D: TRBD1; J: TRBJ1-2; CDR3: CASSPTGQANYGYTF; DNA: TGTGCCAGCTCACCAACGGGACAGGCAAACTATGGCTACACCTTC
V: TRBV6-5; size: .; D: TRBD1; J: TRBJ1-2; CDR3: CASSSQGAELRYTF; DNA: TGTGCCAGCAGTTCACAGGGGGCTGAGTTGAGGTACACCTTC
V: TRBV3-1/TRBV3-2; size: .; D: TRBD1; J: TRBJ1-4; CDR3: CASSQDPTGAEKLFF; DNA: TGTGCCAGCAGCCAAGATCCGACAGGGGCGGAAAAACTGTTTTTT
V: TRBV5-4; size: .; D: TRBD2; J: TRBJ2-3; CDR3: CASRGGLADTDTQYF; DNA: TGTGCCAGCAGGGGGGGACTAGCGGACACAGATACGCAGTATTTT